Below are 30 T cell receptor beta chains sequenced from a single sample in a study of CD8 T cells in ankylosing spondylitis. Using its own MiXCR run on the 5' RACE reads, TCRdb lists one record per CDR3 protein. The sample comprises about 130,000 distinct CDR3 sequences, under 20% of which are singletons, and roughly a third rests with the top ten. Antigens of these TCRs are unknown. General study results and limits: Among TCR beta sequences, a motif of roughly 8 highly homologous variants appeared characteristic of ankylosing spondylitis blood.

The sample consisted of blood, either unsorted or a sorted T cell fraction (not recorded which). The receptors originated from a male donor with ankylosing spondylitis.

This clonotype was seen only a few times. The J gene is TRBJ2-1, the V gene TRBV7-2; TRBD2 is a possible D gene (6 bases). CDR3 size: 16 residues. The germline V gene has CDR1 SGHTA and CDR2 FQGNSA. V lost 1 base and J lost 6, with 16 bases in between. The CDR3 reads CASSLELGTLLNEQFF. For the CDR3, the DNA is TGTGCCAGCAGCTTAGAGCTCGGGACTCTCCTCAATGAGCAGTTCTTC.

This clonotype was seen a handful of times. V usage is TRBV7-9 and J usage is TRBJ2-3; 8 positions match TRBD2. The CDR3 covers 16 residues. Germline trimming cut 2 bases from V and 6 bases from J; bases unmatched to any gene: 10. CDR1 is SEHNR and CDR2 is FQNEAQ in the germline V gene (reference sequence). Here the CDR3 DNA reads TGTGCCAGCAGCTTACGGGGCCCGGGAGGGCCGGATACGCAGTATTTT. Translating it yields CASSLRGPGGPDTQYF. The entire variable domain, with the rest obtained from reference TRBV7-9 and TRBJ2-3, is as follows: DTGVSQNPRHKITKRGQNVTFRCDPISEHNRLYWYRQTLGQGPEFLTYFQNEAQLEKSRLLSDRFSAERPKGSFSTLEIQRTEQGDSAMYLCASSLRGPGGPDTQYFGPGTRLTVL.

The gene calls are TRBV12-3 or TRBV12-4 and TRBJ2-7; D unclear. V lost 3 bases and J 6 bases, leaving 12 bases between the germline ends. This CDR3 is built from 13 residues. CDR3 bases: TGTGCCAGCAGTTTTGGTAGGACGGGCGAGCAGTACTTC. Translating it yields CASSFGRTGEQYF.

The chain combines TRBV29-1 with TRBJ2-1, with 11 bases lining up with TRBD2. Unmatched junction bases numbered 17, after V lost 3 bases and J lost 1 base. The CDR3 consists of 20 residues. Germline V gene lookup returns CDR1 SQVTM and CDR2 ANQGSEA. The CDR3 nucleotides are TGCAGCGTTGATGGTCTGACTAGCGGGATCTTTTTGCGGTCCTACAATGAGCAGTTCTTC. This sequence encodes CSVDGLTSGIFLRSYNEQFF.

This clonotype was counted a few times. The CDR3 DNA sequence: TGCAGCGTTGAGAAGCATTCTTCTCCTGGAAACACCATATATTTT. Its translation is CSVEKHSSPGNTIYF. The chain couples TRBV29-1 to TRBJ1-3; no clear D gene. V lost 3 bases, J lost 2 bases, and 14 bases lay in between. The CDR3 consists of 15 residues. The germline V gene has CDR1 SQVTM and CDR2 ANQGSEA.

This clonotype came up many times. This chain joins TRBV10-2 and TRBJ2-7; 7 nucleotides line up with TRBD1. Germline CDR1 and CDR2: WSHSY and SAAADI. This CDR3 has 14 amino acids. V shed 6 bases, J shed 4 bases, and the junction held 9 bases outside the gene matches. The CDR3 DNA follows: TGCGCCAGCAGCCCCCGGGACAGCACATACGAGCAGTACTTC. Protein: CASSPRDSTYEQYF.

This chain connects TRBV27 to TRBJ2-1; perhaps TRBD2 as D (5 bases). This CDR3 is 13 amino acids long. Germline lookup yields CDR1 MNHEY and CDR2 SMNVEV (reference sequence). Trimming pared 2 bases from V and 7 bases from J, leaving 9 bases between. The CDR3 DNA sequence: TGTGCCAGCAGTTTAAATCCGGGGAATGAGCAGTTCTTC. Translated, it gives CASSLNPGNEQFF.

The chain uses TRBV5-6 and TRBJ2-7, with a weak D call TRBD1 (6 bases). V dropped 2 bases and J dropped 3 bases, with 18 bases sitting between them. This CDR3 is built from 16 residues. Per the germline V gene, CDR1 is SGHDT and CDR2 is YYEEEE. The CDR3 sequence: CASSFGNQGLNYEQYF. For the CDR3, the DNA is TGTGCCAGCAGCTTTGGCAATCAGGGGCTAAACTACGAGCAGTACTTC.

J is TRBJ2-3 and V is TRBV29-1, with D maybe TRBD2 (5 bases). The CDR3 runs 16 residues. V gave up 5 bases and J gave up 3 bases, with 21 bases separating them. Germline V gene lookup returns CDR1 SQVTM and CDR2 ANQGSEA. CDR3 sequence: CSVQGREVPWTDTQYF. CDR3 bases: TGCAGCGTTCAAGGACGGGAAGTCCCCTGGACAGATACGCAGTATTTT.

This clonotype appeared a few times. This chain uses TRBV27 with TRBJ1-1, with 7 bases aligning to TRBD1. Trimming at V came to 5 bases and at J to 0 bases, leaving 6 bases not matched to a gene. The CDR3 consists of 15 residues. Looked up from germline, CDR1 is MNHEY and CDR2 is SMNVEV (reference sequence). The CDR3 nucleotides read TGTGCCAGCAGTGGATGGACAGGTGTGAACACTGAAGCTTTCTTT. Residues: CASSGWTGVNTEAFF.

Only a few counts were recorded for this clonotype. This rearrangement joins TRBV7-9 to TRBJ2-2, with 7 bases identical to TRBD1. The V gene end was trimmed by 3 bases and the J gene end by 7 bases; junction bases not matched to a gene: 11. Germline V gene lookup returns CDR1 SEHNR and CDR2 FQNEAQ (reference sequence). The CDR3 runs 16 residues. The chain's CDR3 is CASSLGDSSSFGELFF. For the CDR3, the DNA is TGTGCCAGCAGCTTGGGGGACAGCTCGTCGTTCGGGGAGCTGTTTTTT.

As concerns this clonotype: The junction differs from germline at one of its ends, possibly a read error. J is TRBJ1-5 and V is TRBV7-9; D call uncertain. The CDR3 spans 12 residues. Germline CDR1 and CDR2: SEHNR and FQNEAQ (reference sequence). The CDR3 coding sequence is TGTGCCAGCAGCCTCGAGGGTCAGACCCAGCATTTT. Encoded protein: CASSLEGQTQHF.

There are a few counts of this clonotype. The genes are TRBV2 and TRBJ2-3; 13 positions match TRBD2. The CDR3 spans 17 residues. V lost 5 bases, J lost 2 bases, and 7 bases stayed unmatched. The germline V gene encodes CDR1 SNHLY and CDR2 FYNNEI. DNA for the CDR3: TGTGCCAGCAGTTCCGGGACTAGCGGGATTGACACAGATACGCAGTATTTT. Translated, it gives CASSSGTSGIDTDTQYF.

This clonotype was seen a few times. The rearrangement uses TRBV7-2 and TRBJ2-3, with 9 bases aligning to TRBD2. The CDR3 is made up of 16 amino acids. Trimming at V came to 3 bases and at J to 4 bases, leaving 8 bases not matched to a gene. Germline V gives CDR1 SGHTA, CDR2 FQGNSA. CDR3 DNA: TGTGCCAGCAGCTTCCGGGTAGCGGGAGAGTCAGATACGCAGTATTTT. This sequence encodes CASSFRVAGESDTQYF.

The chain links TRBV12-3 or TRBV12-4 to TRBJ2-3, with 9 bases aligning to TRBD2. V lost 0 bases and J lost 4; bases outside the gene matches: 11. The CDR3 runs 18 residues. The CDR3 DNA sequence: TGTGCCAGCAGTTTAGCCCCGTGGACTAGCGCTGAGGCAGATACGCAGTATTTT. Its translation: CASSLAPWTSAEADTQYF.

This clonotype has only a few counts. The chain couples TRBV29-1 to TRBJ2-5; D possibly uses TRBD1 or TRBD2 (7 bases each). The CDR3 runs to 14 residues. V was shortened by 6 bases and J by 5 bases, with 19 bases between the two germline ends. Germline CDR1 and CDR2: SQVTM and ANQGSEA. This chain's CDR3 is CSVHATGEGETQYF. Written as DNA, the CDR3 is TGCAGCGTACACGCCACAGGGGAGGGGGAGACCCAGTACTTC.

The table lists this clonotype with a few counts. This sequence joins TRBV7-8 and TRBJ2-3; D is possibly TRBD1 (6 bases). Trimming removed 5 bases at V and 6 bases at J, with 9 bases between. Looked up from germline, CDR1 is SGHVS and CDR2 is FQNEAQ. This CDR3 spans 12 amino acids. CDR3 nucleotide sequence: TGTGCCAGCAGCCCCAGGGGTGATACGCAGTATTTT. It specifies CASSPRGDTQYF.

V and J are TRBV5-6 and TRBJ2-2; possibly TRBD2 for D (5 bases). CDR1 SGHDT and CDR2 YYEEEE come from the germline V gene. The CDR3 runs to 17 residues. Trimming pared 2 bases from V and 1 base from J, leaving 15 bases between. Here the CDR3 DNA reads TGTGCCAGCAGCTTACCGGACGGGATCTTGAACACCGGGGAGCTGTTTTTT. Its protein product is CASSLPDGILNTGELFF.

A few counts support this clonotype. This sequence joins TRBV2 and TRBJ2-7, with D possibly matching TRBD1 (6 bases). The CDR3 contains 12 residues. In germline, CDR1 is SNHLY, CDR2 FYNNEI. The V and J ends lost 7 bases and 2 bases respectively, with 9 bases between them. CDR3 loop: CASKDSTYEQYF. The CDR3 nucleotides are TGTGCCAGCAAGGACAGTACCTACGAGCAGTACTTC. Based on the CDR3 plus reference TRBV2 and TRBJ2-7, the full variable domain is EPEVTQTPSHQVTQMGQEVILRCVPISNHLYFYWYRQILGQKVEFLVSFYNNEISEKSEIFDDQFSVERPDGSNFTLKIRSTKLEDSAMYFCASKDSTYEQYFGPGTRLTVT.

This clonotype was seen a few times. The rearrangement joins TRBV29-1 to TRBJ2-1; 10 nucleotides line up with TRBD2. Germline CDR1 and CDR2: SQVTM and ANQGSEA. The CDR3 is 14 amino acids. Germline trimming cut 1 base from V and 13 bases from J; bases unmatched to any gene: 10. The CDR3 is CSVEGAEAGGDQFF. The DNA of the CDR3 is TGCAGCGTTGAAGGAGCTGAAGCGGGAGGGGACCAGTTCTTC.

The chain recombines TRBV4-2 with TRBJ2-1, with D possibly TRBD2 on 6 matching bases. Germline V gives CDR1 LGHNA, CDR2 YNFKEQ. V lost 4 bases to trimming and J lost 10 bases, with 23 bases between them. CDR3 length: 16 amino acids. CDR3 nucleotides: TGTGCCAGCAGCCCGGGAGTTGGATTAACGGCCGGCGAGCAGTTCTTC. Protein: CASSPGVGLTAGEQFF.

CDR3 residues: CASSLGRETQYF. The CDR3, as DNA: TGTGCCAGCAGCTTGGGAAGAGAGACCCAGTACTTC. The genes are TRBV5-6 and TRBJ2-5; no clear D. From germline, CDR1 is SGHDT and CDR2 YYEEEE. V lost 0 bases to trimming and J lost 4 bases, with 4 bases between them. The CDR3 runs 12 residues. Full variable domain (outside the CDR3, taken from reference TRBV5-6 and TRBJ2-5): DAGVTQSPTHLIKTRGQQVTLRCSPKSGHDTVSWYQQALGQGPQFIFQYYEEEERQRGNFPDRFSGHQFPNYSSELNVNALLLGDSALYLCASSLGRETQYFGPGTRLLVL.

V and J are TRBV7-8 and TRBJ1-1, with D unresolved. Germline V gives CDR1 SGHVS, CDR2 FQNEAQ. The CDR3 has 16 amino acids. Trimming took off 1 base at V and 0 bases at J, with 12 bases between the two ends. CDR3 nucleotide sequence: TGTGCCAGCAGCTTAGGCGTACACGATTTGAACACTGAAGCTTTCTTT. Amino acid sequence: CASSLGVHDLNTEAFF.

V usage is TRBV27 and J usage is TRBJ2-1, with D possibly being TRBD1 (5 bases). Germline-derived CDR1 and CDR2 are MNHEY and SMNVEV (reference sequence). The CDR3 is made up of 14 amino acids. V dropped 2 bases and J dropped 7 bases, with 12 bases sitting between them. The CDR3: CASSLRTPWNEQFF. CDR3 DNA sequence: TGTGCCAGCAGTTTACGGACACCGTGGAATGAGCAGTTCTTC.

This clonotype was recorded a few times. The rearrangement uses TRBV27 and TRBJ2-5; D might be TRBD1 or TRBD2, each matching 5 bases. The CDR3 has 15 amino acids. CDR1 MNHEY and CDR2 SMNVEV come from the germline V gene (reference sequence). V was shortened by 3 bases and J by 2 bases, with 13 bases between the two germline ends. CDR3 sequence (DNA): TGTGCCAGCAGTTTTCTCCCGGGGCTACAAGAGACCCAGTACTTC. It encodes CASSFLPGLQETQYF.

The chain combines TRBV28 with TRBJ1-5; D uncertain. Germline V lookup: CDR1 MDHEN, CDR2 SYDVKM. Trimming stripped 7 bases from V and 0 bases from J, with 10 bases between. CDR3 length: 14 residues. CDR3 loop: CASKRSYSNQPQHF. The CDR3 DNA reads TGTGCCAGCAAGAGAAGTTATAGCAATCAGCCCCAGCATTTT.

CDR3 protein: CASSQVRAADTQYF. DNA of the CDR3: TGCGCCAGCAGCCAGGTTAGGGCGGCAGATACGCAGTATTTT. V and J are TRBV4-1 and TRBJ2-3; the D is unclear. Germline CDR1 and CDR2: MGHRA and YSYEKL. This CDR3 contains 14 residues. Trimming pared 3 bases from V and 4 bases from J, leaving 11 bases between.

This clonotype was seen only once. The V and J genes are TRBV13 and TRBJ1-4; D remains unclear. The germline gives CDR1 PRHDT, CDR2 FYEKMQ (reference sequence). This CDR3 contains 14 residues. Trimming took off 0 bases at V and 4 bases at J, with 6 bases between the two ends. The CDR3 reads CASSLGQLNEKLFF. The CDR3 DNA is TGTGCCAGCAGCTTAGGTCAACTTAATGAAAAACTGTTTTTT. The entire variable domain, with the rest obtained from reference TRBV13 and TRBJ1-4, is as follows: AAGVIQSPRHLIKEKRETATLKCYPIPRHDTVYWYQQGPGQDPQFLISFYEKMQSDKGSIPDRFSAQQFSDYHSELNMSSLELGDSALYFCASSLGQLNEKLFFGSGTQLSVL.

This clonotype was observed a handful of times. V and J are TRBV5-6 and TRBJ1-5; no definite D call. This CDR3 has 15 amino acids. Germline CDR1 is SGHDT and CDR2 is YYEEEE. V dropped 4 bases and J dropped 4 bases, with 15 bases sitting between them. Here the CDR3 DNA reads TGTGCCAGCAGCCCCGGGAGAACTGGGAATCAGCCCCAGCATTTT. Residues: CASSPGRTGNQPQHF.

V and J are TRBV2 and TRBJ2-7, with 7 bases matching TRBD2. The CDR3 extends over 13 amino acids. Germline V gene sequence: CDR1 SNHLY, CDR2 FYNNEI. V was pared by 6 bases and J by 2 bases, with 4 bases of the junction left unmatched. The CDR3 coding sequence is TGTGCCAGCAGGGGGGAGGGGCCCTACGAGCAGTACTTC. Its translation is CASRGEGPYEQYF.